This TCR beta chain was captured by sequencing in a study of lung T cells in sarcoidosis with Löfgren's syndrome. Notes on the study in general: Shared TRAV12-1 and TRBV2 CDR3 motifs across Löfgren's syndrome patients reportedly suggested public CD4+ TCRs. In alpha-beta pairs, TRAV12-1 favored TRBV2, and their CDR3s were homologous.

A remark on this clonotype: Its specificity is not known. One end of the junction is discordant with germline, which a read error may explain.

TCRdb passed the reads through MiXCR, listing each CDR3 protein once. This sample has about 2,500 distinct CDR3 sequences, with roughly 31% found just once. The CDR3 runs to 16 residues. Per the germline V gene, CDR1 is MNHEY and CDR2 is SVGEGT. The chain joins TRBV6-2 or TRBV6-3 to TRBJ2-5; D is ambiguous. Material: CD4+ T cells from PBMCs. The origin of this receptor is a human donor with sarcoidosis (Löfgren's syndrome or another form), or a control subject (not recorded which). CDR3 DNA sequence: TGTGCCAGCGGTTACCAGAGACAAGGAGTGAGAGAGACCCAGTACTTC. Protein sequence: CASGYQRQGVRETQYF.